These 6 T cell receptor beta chains were all obtained from the same sample, sequenced in a study of T cells after yellow fever vaccination. TCRdb passed the 5' RACE reads through MiXCR, listing each CDR3 protein once. The sample contains 15,000 to 20,000 distinct CDR3 sequences, less than 5% of which appear only once. The sequencing used PBMCs, either bulk or a sorted T-cell subset (CD4+, CD8+, memory, or dextramer-sorted; not recorded which), collected 15 days after the yellow fever booster vaccination. Source of these receptors: a man aged 25-45 years who received the YFV17D yellow fever vaccine.

This clonotype was recorded at least ten times. The chain joins TRBV28 to TRBJ2-3; D might be TRBD2 (5 bases). The CDR3 extends over 14 amino acids. CDR1 is MDHEN and CDR2 is SYDVKM in the germline V gene. V lost 8 bases, J lost 0 bases, and 12 bases lay in between. CDR3: CASSPGLSTDTQYF. CDR3 bases: TGTGCCAGCTCCCCGGGATTAAGCACAGATACGCAGTATTTT.

This clonotype was detected many times. The chain has TRBV20-1 and TRBJ2-3; 10 bases line up with TRBD2. CDR1 is DFQATT and CDR2 is SNEGSKA in the germline V gene (reference sequence). The CDR3 has 16 residues. V gave up 0 bases and J gave up 3 bases; unmatched junction bases: 6. Written as DNA, the CDR3 is TGCAGTGCTAGAGATCCCCTAGCGGGAGTTACAGATACGCAGTATTTT. The encoded protein is CSARDPLAGVTDTQYF.

This clonotype has a count of ten or more. The J gene is TRBJ2-2, the V gene TRBV10-3; no definite D call. Per germline, CDR1 ENHRY and CDR2 SYGVKD. The CDR3 runs 11 residues. The V gene lost 7 bases and the J gene lost 3 bases, with 3 bases spanning the gap. The CDR3 bases are TGTGCCATCAAGGACACCGGGGAGCTGTTTTTT. Amino acids: CAIKDTGELFF.

This clonotype has a count of ten or more. The V gene is TRBV9, the J gene TRBJ1-1, with D tentatively TRBD1 (5 bases). Per germline, CDR1 SGDLS and CDR2 YYNGEE. CDR3 length: 13 residues. Trimming stripped 0 bases from V and 11 bases from J, with 14 bases between. In DNA, the CDR3 is TGTGCCAGCAGCGTAGGGTCTTTGGAGGGGGCTTTCTTT. Residues: CASSVGSLEGAFF.

There are many counts of this clonotype. V and J are TRBV7-8 and TRBJ1-2, with unresolved D. CDR1 is SGHVS and CDR2 is FQNEAQ in the germline V gene. This CDR3 region has 13 residues. The V end was cut by 1 base, the J end by 7 bases, with 10 bases between. This chain's CDR3 is CASSLVTGSGYTF. The CDR3 region has the DNA TGTGCCAGCAGCTTAGTGACGGGTAGTGGCTACACCTTC.

The table lists this clonotype with many counts. The gene calls are TRBV7-9 and TRBJ2-1, with 9 nucleotides matching TRBD2. V dropped 5 bases and J dropped 8; count of bases not matched to a gene: 10. Germline loops: CDR1 SEHNR, CDR2 FQNEAQ (reference sequence). The CDR3 sequence is 15 residues long. CDR3: CASSPGVAGVDEQFF. CDR3 bases: TGTGCCAGCAGCCCTGGGGTAGCGGGAGTGGATGAGCAGTTCTTC.